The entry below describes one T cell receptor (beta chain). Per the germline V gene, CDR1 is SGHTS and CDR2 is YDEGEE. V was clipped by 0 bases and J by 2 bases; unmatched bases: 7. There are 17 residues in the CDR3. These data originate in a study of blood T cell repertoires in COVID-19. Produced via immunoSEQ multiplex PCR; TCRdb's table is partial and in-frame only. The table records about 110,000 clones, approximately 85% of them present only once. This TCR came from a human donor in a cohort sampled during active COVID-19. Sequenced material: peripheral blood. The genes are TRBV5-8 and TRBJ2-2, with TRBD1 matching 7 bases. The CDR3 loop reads CASSLVWDSENTGELFF. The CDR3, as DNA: TGTGCCAGCAGCTTGGTATGGGACAGCGAAAACACCGGGGAGCTGTTTTTT.